The 14 T cell receptor beta chains in this list originate from one sample, sequenced in a study of T-cell memory formation after mild COVID-19. TCRdb reprocessed the 5' RACE reads with MiXCR, giving one entry per CDR3 protein. This sample has about 110,000 distinct CDR3 sequences, with around 17% found just once. Sequencing input: PBMCs or a T cell subset sorted from them (not recorded which). The receptors were gathered from a man aged 18 to 30 who had mild COVID-19 (a few samples of this study predate the infection). Cell type and time point are not known.

This clonotype was picked up many times. This sequence joins TRBV6-2 or TRBV6-3 and TRBJ2-7; 10 bases map to TRBD1. Germline loops: CDR1 MNHEY, CDR2 SVGEGT. The J segment lost 3 bases and the V segment lost 5 bases, leaving 7 bases of the junction unmatched. CDR3 size: 15 residues. CDR3 DNA: TGTGCCAGCAGTCCAATTGGACAGGGGGTCTACGAGCAGTACTTC. Translated: CASSPIGQGVYEQYF.

This clonotype appeared many times. The V gene is TRBV20-1, the J gene TRBJ2-3, with 7 positions matching TRBD2. CDR3 length equals 14 residues. Per the germline V gene, CDR1 is DFQATT and CDR2 is SNEGSKA (reference sequence). With V trimmed by 4 bases and J by 4 bases, 8 bases remained unmatched. Here the CDR3 DNA reads TGCAGTGCTATCGTCCAAGCGGGGTCAGATACGCAGTATTTT. Translated: CSAIVQAGSDTQYF.

The chain couples TRBV5-1 to TRBJ1-2; 7 positions agree with TRBD1. The V segment lost 3 bases and the J segment 5 bases; nucleotides outside the gene matches: 10. CDR1 and CDR2 (germline): SGHRS, YFSETQ. The CDR3 sequence is 15 residues long. The DNA of the CDR3 is TGCGCCAGCAGCTACGCCGGGACAGCCCTTTATGGCTACACCTTC. Its protein product is CASSYAGTALYGYTF.

This clonotype showed up just a few times. The chain recombines TRBV6-5 with TRBJ2-3; D gene ambiguous. Germline assignment: CDR1 MNHEY and CDR2 SVGAGI. Deletions cut 4 bases from V and 9 bases from J, with 17 bases between. CDR3 length: 14 amino acids. Here the CDR3 reads CASSSSGSVWTQYF. Here the CDR3 DNA reads TGTGCCAGCAGTTCCTCAGGTTCCGTCTGGACGCAGTATTTT.

The chain recombines TRBV4-3 with TRBJ1-4; weak D call: TRBD1 (6 bases). This CDR3 comprises 16 residues. Deletions cut 3 bases from V and 1 base from J, with 12 bases between. Germline V CDR1 and CDR2: LGHNA, YSLEER. The CDR3 bases are TGCGCCAGCAGCCACTCCTCACAGGGAACTAATGAAAAACTGTTTTTT. This encodes CASSHSSQGTNEKLFF.

This clonotype was seen only a few times. The chain couples TRBV6-4 to TRBJ1-1; D call uncertain. The CDR3 has 14 residues. From germline, CDR1 is MRHNA and CDR2 SNTAGT. V lost 6 bases, J lost 0 bases, and 11 bases lay in between. This CDR3 is CASSRTGMNTEAFF. CDR3 in DNA: TGTGCCAGCAGCCGGACCGGGATGAACACTGAAGCTTTCTTT.

This clonotype was detected once. The V and J genes are TRBV5-1 and TRBJ2-7; 7 bases align to TRBD1. The CDR3 totals 14 residues. Germline V CDR1 and CDR2: SGHRS, YFSETQ. The CDR3 sequence: CASSLEQGNYEQCV. CDR3 bases: TGCGCCAGCAGCTTGGAACAGGGGAACTACGAGCAGTGCGTC.

J is TRBJ2-7 and V is TRBV18, with TRBD1 as a possible D gene (6 bases). From germline, CDR1 is KGHSH and CDR2 LQKENI. This CDR3 is built from 14 residues. V was cut by 3 bases and J by 3 bases, with 12 bases left in between. CDR3 coding DNA: TGTGCCAGCTCACCTCTACAGGGATTCTACGAGCAGTACGTC. Amino acids: CASSPLQGFYEQYV.

The sample holds a few counts of this clonotype. The chain couples TRBV6-6 to TRBJ1-2; 7 bases agree with TRBD1. This CDR3 has 16 residues. Trimming took 0 bases from V and 1 from J; bases not matched to a gene: 5. In germline, CDR1 is MNHNY, CDR2 SVGAGI (reference sequence). DNA for the CDR3: TGTGCCAGCAGTTACTCGGGACAGCGAGTTAACTATGGCTACACCTTC. Translation gives CASSYSGQRVNYGYTF.

This clonotype has more than one count but fewer than ten. The chain is built from TRBV12-3 or TRBV12-4 and TRBJ1-6; D might be TRBD1 (6 bases). This CDR3 region has 14 residues. Trimming left V 4 bases short and J 8 bases short, with 12 bases between. CDR3 nucleotide sequence: TGTGCCAGCAGTTCATGGGGGGCTGATTCACCCCTCCACTTT. Translating gives CASSSWGADSPLHF.

The chain combines TRBV5-1 with TRBJ2-3, with D perhaps being TRBD1 or TRBD2 (5 bases each). The CDR3 extends over 15 amino acids. Germline V CDR1 and CDR2: SGHRS, YFSETQ. Between the trimmed V and J ends, which lost 4 bases and 3 bases, there was a span of 15 bases. The CDR3 bases are TGCGCCAGCAGCATCGGGGATTGGGGGACAGATACGCAGTATTTT. Its translation is CASSIGDWGTDTQYF.

This clonotype was counted only a few times. This sequence joins TRBV20-1 and TRBJ2-4; 8 bases align to TRBD2. Trimming removed 5 bases from V and 2 bases from J; junction bases left unmatched: 8. This CDR3 is 15 amino acids long. CDR1 is DFQATT and CDR2 is SNEGSKA in the germline V gene (reference sequence). The CDR3 sequence: CSAPPGGGPKNIQYF. CDR3 sequence (DNA): TGCAGTGCTCCTCCGGGCGGGGGGCCCAAAAACATTCAGTACTTC.

The chain employs TRBV5-1 and TRBJ2-7; D gene uncertain. Trimming removed 0 bases at V and 0 bases at J, with 7 bases between. The V gene's germline CDR1 is SGHRS and CDR2 YFSETQ. The CDR3 runs to 14 residues. The CDR3 sequence: CASSLGSASYEQYF. The CDR3 nucleotides are TGCGCCAGCAGCTTGGGATCTGCCTCCTACGAGCAGTACTTC.

This clonotype was observed a few times. CDR3 region: CASSQKRGSTDTQYF. DNA of the CDR3: TGTGCCAGCAGCCAGAAGCGGGGGAGCACAGATACGCAGTATTTT. J is TRBJ2-3 and V is TRBV4-2; 8 bases are a match to TRBD2. Germline V CDR1 and CDR2: LGHNA, YNFKEQ. CDR3 length: 15 amino acids. The V segment lost 3 bases and the J segment 0 bases; nucleotides outside the gene matches: 2.